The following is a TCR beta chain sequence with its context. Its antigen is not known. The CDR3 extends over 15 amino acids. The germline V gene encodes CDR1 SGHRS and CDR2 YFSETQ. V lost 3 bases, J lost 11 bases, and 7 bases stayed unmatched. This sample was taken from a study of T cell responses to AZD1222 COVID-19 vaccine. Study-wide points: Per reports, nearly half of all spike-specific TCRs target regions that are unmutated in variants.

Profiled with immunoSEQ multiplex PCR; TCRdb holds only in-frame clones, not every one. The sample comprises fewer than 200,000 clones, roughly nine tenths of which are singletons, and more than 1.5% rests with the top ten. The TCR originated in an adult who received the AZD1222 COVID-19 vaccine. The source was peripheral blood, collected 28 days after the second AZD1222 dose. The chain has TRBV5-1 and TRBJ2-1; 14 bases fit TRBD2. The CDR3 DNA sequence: TGCGCCAGCAGCTCTTCCGGGACTAGCGGGAGTAAGCAGTTCTTC. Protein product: CASSSSGTSGSKQFF. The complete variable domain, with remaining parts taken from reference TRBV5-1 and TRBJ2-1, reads KAGVTQTPRYLIKTRGQQVTLSCSPISGHRSVSWYQQTPGQGLQFLFEYFSETQRNKGNFPGRFSGRQFSNSRSEMNVSTLELGDSALYLCASSSSGTSGSKQFFGPGTRLTVL.